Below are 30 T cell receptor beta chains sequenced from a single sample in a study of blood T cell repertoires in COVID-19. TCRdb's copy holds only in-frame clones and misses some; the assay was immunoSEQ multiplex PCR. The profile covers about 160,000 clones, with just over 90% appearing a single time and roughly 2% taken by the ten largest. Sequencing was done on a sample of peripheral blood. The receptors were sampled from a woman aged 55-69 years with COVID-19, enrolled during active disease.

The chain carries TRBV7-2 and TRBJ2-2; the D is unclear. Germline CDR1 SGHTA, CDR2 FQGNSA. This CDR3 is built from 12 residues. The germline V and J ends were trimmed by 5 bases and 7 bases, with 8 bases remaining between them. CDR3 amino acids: CASSLLGGELFF. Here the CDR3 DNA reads TGTGCCAGCAGCCTACTCGGCGGGGAGCTGTTTTTT.

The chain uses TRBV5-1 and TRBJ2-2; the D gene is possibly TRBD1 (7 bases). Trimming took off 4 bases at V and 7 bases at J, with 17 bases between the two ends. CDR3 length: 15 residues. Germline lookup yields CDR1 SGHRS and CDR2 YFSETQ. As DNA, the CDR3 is TGCGCCAGCAGCCCGGGCCAGGGGGGTGACGGGGAGCTGTTTTTT. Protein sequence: CASSPGQGGDGELFF.

As DNA, the CDR3 is TGTGCCAGCAGCCCACGGGGGGGGAGCACAGATACGCAGTATTTT. Its protein is CASSPRGGSTDTQYF. V usage is TRBV6-2 or TRBV6-3 and J usage is TRBJ2-3, with 8 positions matching TRBD2. The CDR3 is made up of 15 amino acids. Losses at the gene ends were 6 bases for V and 0 bases for J; bases not matched to a gene: 5. Germline loops: CDR1 MNHEY, CDR2 SVGEGT.

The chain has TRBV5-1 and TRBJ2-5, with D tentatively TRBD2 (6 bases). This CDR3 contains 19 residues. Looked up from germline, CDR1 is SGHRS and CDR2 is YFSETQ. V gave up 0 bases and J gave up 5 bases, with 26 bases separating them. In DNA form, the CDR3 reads TGCGCCAGCAGCTTGGGTTCACCTCCCCTAGCGACCTGGGGGGAGACCCAGTACTTC. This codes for CASSLGSPPLATWGETQYF. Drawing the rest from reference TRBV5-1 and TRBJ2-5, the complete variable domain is KAGVTQTPRYLIKTRGQQVTLSCSPISGHRSVSWYQQTPGQGLQFLFEYFSETQRNKGNFPGRFSGRQFSNSRSEMNVSTLELGDSALYLCASSLGSPPLATWGETQYFGPGTRLLVL.

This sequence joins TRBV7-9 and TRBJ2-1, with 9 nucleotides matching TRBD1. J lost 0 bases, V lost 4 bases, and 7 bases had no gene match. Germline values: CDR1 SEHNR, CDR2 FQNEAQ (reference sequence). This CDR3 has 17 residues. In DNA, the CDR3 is TGTGCCAGCAGCTCCCCCGGGACAGGGAGCTCCTACAATGAGCAGTTCTTC. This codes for CASSSPGTGSSYNEQFF.

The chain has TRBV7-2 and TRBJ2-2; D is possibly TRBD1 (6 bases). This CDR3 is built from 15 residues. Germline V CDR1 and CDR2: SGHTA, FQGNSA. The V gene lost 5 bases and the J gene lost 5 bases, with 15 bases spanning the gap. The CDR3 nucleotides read TGTGCCAGCAGCCAACAGGGTCGTGGAACCGGGGAGCTGTTTTTT. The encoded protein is CASSQQGRGTGELFF.

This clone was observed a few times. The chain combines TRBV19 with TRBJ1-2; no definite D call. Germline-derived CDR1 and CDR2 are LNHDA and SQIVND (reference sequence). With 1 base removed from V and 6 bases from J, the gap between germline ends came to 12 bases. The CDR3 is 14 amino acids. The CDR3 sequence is CASSIGRGGDGYTF. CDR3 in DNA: TGTGCCAGTAGTATAGGGCGAGGCGGGGATGGCTACACCTTC. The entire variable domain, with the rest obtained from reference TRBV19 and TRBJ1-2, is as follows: DGGITQSPKYLFRKEGQNVTLSCEQNLNHDAMYWYRQDPGQGLRLIYYSQIVNDFQKGDIAEGYSVSREKKESFPLTVTSAQKNPTAFYLCASSIGRGGDGYTFGSGTRLTVV.

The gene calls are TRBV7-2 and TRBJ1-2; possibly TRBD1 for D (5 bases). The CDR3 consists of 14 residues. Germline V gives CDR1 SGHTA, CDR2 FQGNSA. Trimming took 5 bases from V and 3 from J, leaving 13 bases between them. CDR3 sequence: CASSPNQGYYGYTF. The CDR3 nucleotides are TGTGCCAGCAGCCCCAACCAGGGCTACTATGGCTACACCTTC.

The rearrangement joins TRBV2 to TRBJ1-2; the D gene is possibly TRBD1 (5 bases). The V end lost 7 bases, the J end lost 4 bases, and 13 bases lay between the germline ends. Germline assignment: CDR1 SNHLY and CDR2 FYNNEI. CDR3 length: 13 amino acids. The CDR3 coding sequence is TGTGCCAGCACCGGAAACAGGTTCTATGGCTACACCTTC. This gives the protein CASTGNRFYGYTF.

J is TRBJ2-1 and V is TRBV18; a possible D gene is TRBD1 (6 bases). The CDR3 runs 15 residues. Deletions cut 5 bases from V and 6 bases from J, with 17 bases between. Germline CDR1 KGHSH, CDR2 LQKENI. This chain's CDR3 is CASSSLGGTSNEQFF. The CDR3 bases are TGTGCCAGCTCATCTCTTGGGGGCACCAGCAATGAGCAGTTCTTC. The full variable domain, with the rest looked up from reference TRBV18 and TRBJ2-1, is NAGVMQNPRHLVRRRGQEARLRCSPMKGHSHVYWYRQLPEEGLKFMVYLQKENIIDESGMPKERFSAEFPKEGPSILRIQQVVRGDSAAYFCASSSLGGTSNEQFFGPGTRLTVL.

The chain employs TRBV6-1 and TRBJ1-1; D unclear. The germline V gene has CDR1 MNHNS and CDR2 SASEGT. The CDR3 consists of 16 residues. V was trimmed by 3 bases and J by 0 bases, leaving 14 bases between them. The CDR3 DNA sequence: TGTGCCAGCAGTGATGGGCACGGGAAGATGAACACTGAAGCTTTCTTT. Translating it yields CASSDGHGKMNTEAFF.

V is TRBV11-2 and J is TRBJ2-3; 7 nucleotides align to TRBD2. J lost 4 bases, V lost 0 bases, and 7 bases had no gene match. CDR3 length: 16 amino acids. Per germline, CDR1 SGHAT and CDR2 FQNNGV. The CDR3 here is CASSLDGLVMSDTQYF. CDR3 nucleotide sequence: TGTGCCAGCAGCTTAGATGGACTAGTCATGTCAGATACGCAGTATTTT.

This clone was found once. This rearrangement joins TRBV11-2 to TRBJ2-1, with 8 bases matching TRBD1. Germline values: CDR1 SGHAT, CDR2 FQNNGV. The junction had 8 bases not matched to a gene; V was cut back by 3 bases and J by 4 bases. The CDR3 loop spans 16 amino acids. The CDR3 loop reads CASSLDRAEGYNEQFF. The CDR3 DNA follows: TGTGCCAGCAGCTTGGACAGGGCCGAGGGTTACAATGAGCAGTTCTTC.

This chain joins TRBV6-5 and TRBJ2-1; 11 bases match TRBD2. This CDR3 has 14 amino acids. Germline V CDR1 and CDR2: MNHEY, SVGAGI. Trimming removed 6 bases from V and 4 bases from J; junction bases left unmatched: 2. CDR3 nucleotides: TGTGCCAGCAGACCTAGCGGGGGGTACAATGAGCAGTTCTTC. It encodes CASRPSGGYNEQFF.

CDR3 sequence reads: CARDISYEQYF. The CDR3 DNA sequence: TGTGCCAGGGACATCTCCTACGAGCAGTACTTC. The chain recombines TRBV27 with TRBJ2-7, with D possibly matching TRBD1 (5 bases). The V gene lost 9 bases and the J gene lost 0 bases, with 6 bases spanning the gap. This CDR3 contains 11 residues. CDR1 MNHEY and CDR2 SMNVEV come from the germline V gene (reference sequence).

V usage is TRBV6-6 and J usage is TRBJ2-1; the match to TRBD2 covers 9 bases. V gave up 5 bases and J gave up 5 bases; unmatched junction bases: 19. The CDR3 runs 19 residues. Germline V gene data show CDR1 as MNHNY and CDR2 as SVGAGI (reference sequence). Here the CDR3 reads CASSPIRRGGPSDHNEQFF. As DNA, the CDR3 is TGTGCCAGCAGTCCAATAAGGCGGGGGGGCCCCTCTGATCACAATGAGCAGTTCTTC.

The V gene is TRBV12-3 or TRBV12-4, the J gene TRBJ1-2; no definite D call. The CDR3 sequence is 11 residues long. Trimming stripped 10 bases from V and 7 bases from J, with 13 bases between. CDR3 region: CATESAGGYTF. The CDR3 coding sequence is TGTGCCACCGAATCGGCAGGTGGCTACACCTTC.

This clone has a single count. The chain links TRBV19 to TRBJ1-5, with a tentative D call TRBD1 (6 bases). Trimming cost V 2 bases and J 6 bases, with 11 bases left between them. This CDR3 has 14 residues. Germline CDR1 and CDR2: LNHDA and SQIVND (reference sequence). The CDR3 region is CASSISGVSQPQHF. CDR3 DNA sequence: TGTGCCAGTAGTATATCAGGGGTGAGTCAGCCCCAGCATTTT.

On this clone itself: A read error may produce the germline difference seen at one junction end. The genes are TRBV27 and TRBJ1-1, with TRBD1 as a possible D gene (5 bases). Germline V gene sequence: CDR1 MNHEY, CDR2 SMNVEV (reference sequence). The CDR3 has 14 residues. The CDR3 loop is CASGLGGSWAEAFF. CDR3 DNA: TGTGCCAGCGGTTTGGGGGGATCGTGGGCTGAAGCTTTCTTT.

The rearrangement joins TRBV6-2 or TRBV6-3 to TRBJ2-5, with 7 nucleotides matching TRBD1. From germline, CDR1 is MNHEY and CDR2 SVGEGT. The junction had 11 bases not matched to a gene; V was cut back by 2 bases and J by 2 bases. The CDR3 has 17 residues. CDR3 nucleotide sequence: TGTGCCAGCAGTTACGATTTAGGACAGGAGAAACAAGAGACCCAGTACTTC. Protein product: CASSYDLGQEKQETQYF.

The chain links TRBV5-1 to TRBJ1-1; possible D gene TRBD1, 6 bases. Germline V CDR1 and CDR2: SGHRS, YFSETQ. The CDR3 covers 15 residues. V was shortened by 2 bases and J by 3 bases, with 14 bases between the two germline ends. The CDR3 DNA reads TGCGCCAGCAGCTTAAACAGGGTGGGGTACACTGAAGCTTTCTTT. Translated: CASSLNRVGYTEAFF. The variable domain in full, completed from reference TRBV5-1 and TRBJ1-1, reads KAGVTQTPRYLIKTRGQQVTLSCSPISGHRSVSWYQQTPGQGLQFLFEYFSETQRNKGNFPGRFSGRQFSNSRSEMNVSTLELGDSALYLCASSLNRVGYTEAFFGQGTRLTVV.

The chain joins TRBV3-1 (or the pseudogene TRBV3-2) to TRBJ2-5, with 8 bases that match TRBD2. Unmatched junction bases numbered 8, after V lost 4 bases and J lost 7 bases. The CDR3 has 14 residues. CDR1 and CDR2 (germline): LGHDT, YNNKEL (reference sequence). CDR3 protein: CASSPAGGRGTQYF. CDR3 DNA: TGTGCCAGCAGCCCGGCGGGGGGACGGGGGACCCAGTACTTC.

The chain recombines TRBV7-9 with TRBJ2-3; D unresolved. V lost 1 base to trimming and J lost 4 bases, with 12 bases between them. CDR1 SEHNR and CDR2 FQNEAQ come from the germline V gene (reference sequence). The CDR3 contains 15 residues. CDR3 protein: CASSLGQVEPDTQYF. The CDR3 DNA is TGTGCCAGCAGCTTAGGGCAGGTAGAGCCAGATACGCAGTATTTT.

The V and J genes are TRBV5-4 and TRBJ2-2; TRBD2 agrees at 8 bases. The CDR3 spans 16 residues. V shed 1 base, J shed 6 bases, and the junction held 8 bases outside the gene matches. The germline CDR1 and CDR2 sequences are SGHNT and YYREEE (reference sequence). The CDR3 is CASSLYRAGVAGELFF. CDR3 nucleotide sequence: TGTGCCAGCAGCTTGTATCGAGCGGGGGTAGCCGGGGAGCTGTTTTTT.

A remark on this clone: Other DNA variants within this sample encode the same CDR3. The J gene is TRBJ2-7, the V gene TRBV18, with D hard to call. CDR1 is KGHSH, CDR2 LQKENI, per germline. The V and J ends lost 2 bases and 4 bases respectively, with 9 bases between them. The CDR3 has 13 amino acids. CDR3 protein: CASSPGASYEQYF. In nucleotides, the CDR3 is TGTGCCAGCTCACCAGGAGCGAGTTACGAGCAGTACTTC.

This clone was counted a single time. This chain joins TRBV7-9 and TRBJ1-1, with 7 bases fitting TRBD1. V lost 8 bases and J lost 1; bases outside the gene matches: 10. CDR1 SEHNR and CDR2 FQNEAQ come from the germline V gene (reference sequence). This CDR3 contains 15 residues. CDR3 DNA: TGTGCCAGCCCGGGGAAGGGGGCGCGGAACACTGAAGCTTTCTTT. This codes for CASPGKGARNTEAFF. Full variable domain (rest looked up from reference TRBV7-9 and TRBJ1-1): DTGVSQNPRHKITKRGQNVTFRCDPISEHNRLYWYRQTLGQGPEFLTYFQNEAQLEKSRLLSDRFSAERPKGSFSTLEIQRTEQGDSAMYLCASPGKGARNTEAFFGQGTRLTVV.

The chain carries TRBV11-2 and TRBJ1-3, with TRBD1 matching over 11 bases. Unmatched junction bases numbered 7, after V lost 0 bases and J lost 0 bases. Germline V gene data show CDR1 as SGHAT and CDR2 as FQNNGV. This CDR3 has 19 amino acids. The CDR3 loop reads CASSLELRDRGFSGNTIYF. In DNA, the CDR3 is TGTGCCAGCAGCTTAGAGCTCCGGGACAGGGGGTTCTCTGGAAACACCATATATTTT.

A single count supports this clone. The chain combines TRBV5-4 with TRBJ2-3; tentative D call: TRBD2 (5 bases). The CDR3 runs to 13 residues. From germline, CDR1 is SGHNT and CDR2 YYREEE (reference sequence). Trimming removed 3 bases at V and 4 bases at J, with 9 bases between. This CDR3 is CASSSERADTQYF. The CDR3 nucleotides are TGTGCCAGCAGCTCCGAGAGGGCAGATACGCAGTATTTT.

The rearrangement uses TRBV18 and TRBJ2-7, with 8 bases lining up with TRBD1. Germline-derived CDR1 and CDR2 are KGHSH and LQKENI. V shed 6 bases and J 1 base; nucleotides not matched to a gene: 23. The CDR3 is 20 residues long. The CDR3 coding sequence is TGTGCCAGCTCCAGAGTATCCCCCGGGACAGGAGGACCAGCTTCCTACGAGCAGTACTTC. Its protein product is CASSRVSPGTGGPASYEQYF.

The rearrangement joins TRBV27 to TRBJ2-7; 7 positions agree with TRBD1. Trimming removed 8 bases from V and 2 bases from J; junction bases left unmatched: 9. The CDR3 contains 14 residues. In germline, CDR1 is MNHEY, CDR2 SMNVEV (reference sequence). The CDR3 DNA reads TGTGCCAGCGGACAACAGGGGAGCACCTACGAGCAGTACTTC. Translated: CASGQQGSTYEQYF.